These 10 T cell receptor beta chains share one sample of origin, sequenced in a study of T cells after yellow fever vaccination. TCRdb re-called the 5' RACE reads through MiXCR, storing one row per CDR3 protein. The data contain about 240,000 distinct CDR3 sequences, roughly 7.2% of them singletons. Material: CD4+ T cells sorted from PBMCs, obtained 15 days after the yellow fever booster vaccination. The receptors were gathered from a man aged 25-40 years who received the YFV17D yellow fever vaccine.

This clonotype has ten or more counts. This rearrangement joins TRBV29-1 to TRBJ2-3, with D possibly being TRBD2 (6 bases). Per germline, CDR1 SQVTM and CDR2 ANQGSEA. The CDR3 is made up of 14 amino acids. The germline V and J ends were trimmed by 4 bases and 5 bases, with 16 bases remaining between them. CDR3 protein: CSVVWRGGIDTQYF. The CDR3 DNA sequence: TGCAGCGTTGTTTGGCGGGGAGGTATAGATACGCAGTATTTT.

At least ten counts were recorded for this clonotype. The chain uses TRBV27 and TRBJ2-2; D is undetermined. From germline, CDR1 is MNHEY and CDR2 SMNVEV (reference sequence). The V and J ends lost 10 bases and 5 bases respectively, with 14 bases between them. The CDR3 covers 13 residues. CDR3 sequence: CATSKGFTGELFF. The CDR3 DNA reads TGTGCCACCAGCAAAGGGTTTACCGGGGAGCTGTTTTTT.

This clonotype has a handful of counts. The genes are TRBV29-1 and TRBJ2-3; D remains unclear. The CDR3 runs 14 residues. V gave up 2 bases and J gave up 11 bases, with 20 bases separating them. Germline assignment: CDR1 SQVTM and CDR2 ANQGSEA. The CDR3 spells CSVESVIPRLEQYF. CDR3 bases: TGCAGCGTTGAATCGGTAATCCCCAGGTTGGAGCAGTATTTT.

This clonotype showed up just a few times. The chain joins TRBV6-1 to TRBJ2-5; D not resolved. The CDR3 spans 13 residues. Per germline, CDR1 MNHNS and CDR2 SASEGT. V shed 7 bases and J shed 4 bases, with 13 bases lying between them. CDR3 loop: CASKRRGGETQYF. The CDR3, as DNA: TGTGCCAGCAAGCGTCGCGGTGGAGAGACCCAGTACTTC.

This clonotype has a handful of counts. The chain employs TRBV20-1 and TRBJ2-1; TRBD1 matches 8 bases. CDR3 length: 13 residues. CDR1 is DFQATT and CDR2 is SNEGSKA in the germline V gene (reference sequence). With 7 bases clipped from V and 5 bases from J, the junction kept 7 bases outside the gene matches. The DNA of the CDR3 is TGCAGTGGCACAGGGGGTTCACACAATGAGCAGTTCTTC. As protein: CSGTGGSHNEQFF.

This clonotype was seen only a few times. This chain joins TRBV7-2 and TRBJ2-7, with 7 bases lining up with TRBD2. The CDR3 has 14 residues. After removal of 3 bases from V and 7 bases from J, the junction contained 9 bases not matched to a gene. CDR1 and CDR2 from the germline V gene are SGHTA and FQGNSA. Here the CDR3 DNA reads TGTGCCAGCAGCTTCGAGCGGGGTCCTAAAGAGCAGTACTTC. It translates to CASSFERGPKEQYF. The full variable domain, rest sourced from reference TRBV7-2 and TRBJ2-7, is GAGVSQSPSNKVTEKGKDVELRCDPISGHTALYWYRQSLGQGLEFLIYFQGNSAPDKSGLPSDRFSAERTGGSVSTLTIQRTQQEDSAVYLCASSFERGPKEQYFGPGTRLTVT.

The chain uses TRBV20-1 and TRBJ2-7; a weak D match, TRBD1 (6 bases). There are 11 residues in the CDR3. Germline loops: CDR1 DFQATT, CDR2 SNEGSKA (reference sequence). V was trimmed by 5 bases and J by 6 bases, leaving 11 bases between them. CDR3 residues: CSAAGAAEQYF. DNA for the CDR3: TGCAGTGCTGCAGGGGCCGCCGAGCAGTACTTC.

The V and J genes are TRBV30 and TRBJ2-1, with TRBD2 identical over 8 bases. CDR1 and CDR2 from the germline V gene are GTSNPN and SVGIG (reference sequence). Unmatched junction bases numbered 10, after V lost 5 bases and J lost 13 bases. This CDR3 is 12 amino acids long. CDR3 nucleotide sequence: TGTGCCTGGGACAAGCGGGAGTACGTCCAGTTCTTC. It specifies CAWDKREYVQFF.

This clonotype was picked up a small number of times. The CDR3 sequence is CASSPSGQGGVEAFF. In DNA, the CDR3 is TGCGCCAGCAGCCCATCAGGACAGGGGGGGGTTGAAGCTTTCTTT. The chain combines TRBV4-3 with TRBJ1-1; 10 nucleotides agree with TRBD1. Germline values: CDR1 LGHNA, CDR2 YSLEER. V lost 4 bases and J lost 7; bases outside the gene matches: 9. The CDR3 consists of 15 residues.

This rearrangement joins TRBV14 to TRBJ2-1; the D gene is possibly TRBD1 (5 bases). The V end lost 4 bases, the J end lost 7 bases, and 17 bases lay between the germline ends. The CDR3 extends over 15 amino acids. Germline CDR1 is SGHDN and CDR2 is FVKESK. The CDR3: CASSPEIRGGNEQFF. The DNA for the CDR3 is TGTGCCAGCAGCCCCGAAATAAGGGGTGGGAATGAGCAGTTCTTC.